This TCR beta chain was recovered during a study of T cell repertoires in cytomegalovirus infection. In regard to this clonotype: Its antigen is still unknown.

V was cut by 6 bases and J by 4 bases, with 13 bases left in between. This CDR3 has 14 amino acids. TCRdb reprocessed the reads with MiXCR, giving one entry per CDR3 protein. Among hundreds of thousands of distinct CDR3 sequences listed, 30% to 40% were seen once. The chain couples TRBV12-3 or TRBV12-4 to TRBJ1-3, with no clear D. This receptor was obtained from a human donor in good health (CMV status not recorded). Some clones in this sample may be carry-over from other donors' samples. The source was cultured PBMCs, collected from culture after CMV antigen stimulation. The CDR3 nucleotides are TGTGCCAGCAGGAAATCCGGGTCCGGAAACACCATATATTTT. It codes for CASRKSGSGNTIYF.